This entry is about one TCR beta chain. This sample was taken from a study of shared T cell receptors in the human thymus. V shed 3 bases and J 10 bases; nucleotides not matched to a gene: 18. Looked up from germline, CDR1 is SGHDT and CDR2 is YYEEEE. The CDR3 sequence is 18 residues long. Data came from immunoSEQ multiplex PCR; TCRdb stores just in-frame clones and leaves some out. The table records 600,000 to 900,000 clones, approximately 85% of them present only once. These data were also reused for a study on human thymus T cells.

The source material was thymocytes. The origin of this receptor is a girl under three years old with a congenital heart defect. The J gene is TRBJ1-6, the V gene TRBV5-6; 8 bases match TRBD1. The CDR3 nucleotides read TGTGCCAGCAGCTCCCGGGACAGGTCCGCGATAGGGCGGTCACCCCTCCACTTT. Protein: CASSSRDRSAIGRSPLHF.